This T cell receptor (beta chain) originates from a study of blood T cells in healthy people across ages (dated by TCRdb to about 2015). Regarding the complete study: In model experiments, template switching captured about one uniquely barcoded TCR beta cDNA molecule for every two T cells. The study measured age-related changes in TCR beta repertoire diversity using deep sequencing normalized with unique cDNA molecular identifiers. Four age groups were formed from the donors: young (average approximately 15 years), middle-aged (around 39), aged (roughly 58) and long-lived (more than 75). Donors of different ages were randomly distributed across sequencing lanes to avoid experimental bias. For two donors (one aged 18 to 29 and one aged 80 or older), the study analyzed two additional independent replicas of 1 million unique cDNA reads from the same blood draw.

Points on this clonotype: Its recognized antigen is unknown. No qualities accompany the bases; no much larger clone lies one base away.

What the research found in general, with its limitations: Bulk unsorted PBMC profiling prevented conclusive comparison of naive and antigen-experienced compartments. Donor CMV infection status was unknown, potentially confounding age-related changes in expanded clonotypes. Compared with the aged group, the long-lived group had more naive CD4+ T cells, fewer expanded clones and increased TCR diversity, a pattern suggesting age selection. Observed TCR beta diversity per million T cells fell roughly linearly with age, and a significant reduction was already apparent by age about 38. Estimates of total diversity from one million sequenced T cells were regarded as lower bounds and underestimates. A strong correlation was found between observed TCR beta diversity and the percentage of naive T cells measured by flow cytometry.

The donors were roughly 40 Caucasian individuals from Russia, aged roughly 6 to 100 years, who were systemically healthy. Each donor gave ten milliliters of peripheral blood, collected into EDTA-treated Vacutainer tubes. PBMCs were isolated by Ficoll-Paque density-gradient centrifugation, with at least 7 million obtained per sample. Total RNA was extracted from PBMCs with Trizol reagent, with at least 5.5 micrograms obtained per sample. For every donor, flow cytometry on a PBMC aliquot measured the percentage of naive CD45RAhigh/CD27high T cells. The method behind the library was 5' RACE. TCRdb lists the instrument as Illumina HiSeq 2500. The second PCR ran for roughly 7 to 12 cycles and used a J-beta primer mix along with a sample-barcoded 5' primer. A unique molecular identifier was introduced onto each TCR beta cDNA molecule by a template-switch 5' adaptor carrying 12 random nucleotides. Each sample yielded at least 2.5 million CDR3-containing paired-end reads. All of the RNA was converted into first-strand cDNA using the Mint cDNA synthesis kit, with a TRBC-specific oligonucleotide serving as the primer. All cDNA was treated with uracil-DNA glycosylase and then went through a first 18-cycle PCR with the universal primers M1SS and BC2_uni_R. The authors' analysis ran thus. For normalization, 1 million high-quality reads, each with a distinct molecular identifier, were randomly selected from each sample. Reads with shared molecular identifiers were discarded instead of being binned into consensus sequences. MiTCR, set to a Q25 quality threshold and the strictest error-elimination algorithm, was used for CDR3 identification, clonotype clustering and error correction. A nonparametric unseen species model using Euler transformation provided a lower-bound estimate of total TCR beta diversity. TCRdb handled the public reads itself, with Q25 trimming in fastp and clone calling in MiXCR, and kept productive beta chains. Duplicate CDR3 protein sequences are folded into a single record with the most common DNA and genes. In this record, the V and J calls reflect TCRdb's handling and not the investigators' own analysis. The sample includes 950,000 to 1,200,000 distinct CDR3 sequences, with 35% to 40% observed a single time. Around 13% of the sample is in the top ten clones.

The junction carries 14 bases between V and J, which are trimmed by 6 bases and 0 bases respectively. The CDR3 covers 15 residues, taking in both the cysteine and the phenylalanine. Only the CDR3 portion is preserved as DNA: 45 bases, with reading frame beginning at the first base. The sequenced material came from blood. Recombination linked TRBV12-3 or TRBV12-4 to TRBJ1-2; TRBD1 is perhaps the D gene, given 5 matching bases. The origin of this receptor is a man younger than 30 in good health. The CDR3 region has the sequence CASRGPVPTNYGYTF. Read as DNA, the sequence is TGTGCCAGCAGGGGGCCCGTCCCGACTAACTATGGCTACACCTTC.